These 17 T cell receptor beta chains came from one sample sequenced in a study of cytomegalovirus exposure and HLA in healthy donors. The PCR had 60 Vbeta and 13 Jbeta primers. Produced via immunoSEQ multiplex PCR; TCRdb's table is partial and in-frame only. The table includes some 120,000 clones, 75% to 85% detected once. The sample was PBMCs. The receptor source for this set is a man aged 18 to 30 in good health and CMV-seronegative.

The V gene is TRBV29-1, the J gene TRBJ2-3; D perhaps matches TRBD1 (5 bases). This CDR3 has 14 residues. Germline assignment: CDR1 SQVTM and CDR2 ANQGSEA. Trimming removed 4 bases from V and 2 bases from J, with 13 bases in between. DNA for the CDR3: TGCAGCGTTGTTCCCAGGGAACACACAGATACGCAGTATTTT. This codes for CSVVPREHTDTQYF.

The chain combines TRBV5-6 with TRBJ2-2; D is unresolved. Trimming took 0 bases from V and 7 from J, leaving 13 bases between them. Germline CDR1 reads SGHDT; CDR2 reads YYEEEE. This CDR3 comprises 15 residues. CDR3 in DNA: TGTGCCAGCAGCTTGGGTCTGAGAACCGGCGGGGAGCTGTTTTTT. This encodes CASSLGLRTGGELFF. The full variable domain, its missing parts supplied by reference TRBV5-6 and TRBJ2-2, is DAGVTQSPTHLIKTRGQQVTLRCSPKSGHDTVSWYQQALGQGPQFIFQYYEEEERQRGNFPDRFSGHQFPNYSSELNVNALLLGDSALYLCASSLGLRTGGELFFGEGSRLTVL.

The CDR3 DNA is TGTGCCATCAGCAGTCCACTAGCGGGAGTATCCGCAGATACGCAGTATTTT. It yields the protein CAISSPLAGVSADTQYF. This rearrangement joins TRBV10-3 to TRBJ2-3; 11 positions match TRBD2. The CDR3 has 17 amino acids. CDR1 and CDR2 (germline): ENHRY, SYGVKD. After removal of 6 bases from V and 4 bases from J, the junction contained 12 bases not matched to a gene.

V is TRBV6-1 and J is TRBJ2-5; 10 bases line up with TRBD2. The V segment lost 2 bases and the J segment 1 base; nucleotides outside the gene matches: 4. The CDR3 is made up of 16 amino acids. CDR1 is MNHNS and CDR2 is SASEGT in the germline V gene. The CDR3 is CASSEWTSGTQETQYF. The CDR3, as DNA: TGTGCCAGCAGTGAATGGACTAGCGGAACCCAAGAGACCCAGTACTTC.

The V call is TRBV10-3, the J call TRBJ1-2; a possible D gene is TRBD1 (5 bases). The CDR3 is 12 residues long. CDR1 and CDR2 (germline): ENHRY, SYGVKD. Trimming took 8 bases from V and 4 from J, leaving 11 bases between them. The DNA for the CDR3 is TGTGCCATCCAGACAGAATTCTATGGCTACACCTTC. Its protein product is CAIQTEFYGYTF.

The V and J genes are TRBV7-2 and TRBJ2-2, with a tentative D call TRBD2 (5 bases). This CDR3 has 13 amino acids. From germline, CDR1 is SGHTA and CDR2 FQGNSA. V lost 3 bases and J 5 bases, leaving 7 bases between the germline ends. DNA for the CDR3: TGTGCCAGCAGCTTTACTAGTACCGGGGAGCTGTTTTTT. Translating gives CASSFTSTGELFF.

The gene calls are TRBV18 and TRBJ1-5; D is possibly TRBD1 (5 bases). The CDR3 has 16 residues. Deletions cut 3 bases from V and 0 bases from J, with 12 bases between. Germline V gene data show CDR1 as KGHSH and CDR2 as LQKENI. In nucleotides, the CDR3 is TGTGCCAGCTCACCGCGGCAGACAGATAGCAATCAGCCCCAGCATTTT. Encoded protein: CASSPRQTDSNQPQHF. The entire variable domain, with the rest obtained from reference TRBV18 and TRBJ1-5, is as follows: NAGVMQNPRHLVRRRGQEARLRCSPMKGHSHVYWYRQLPEEGLKFMVYLQKENIIDESGMPKERFSAEFPKEGPSILRIQQVVRGDSAAYFCASSPRQTDSNQPQHFGDGTRLSIL.

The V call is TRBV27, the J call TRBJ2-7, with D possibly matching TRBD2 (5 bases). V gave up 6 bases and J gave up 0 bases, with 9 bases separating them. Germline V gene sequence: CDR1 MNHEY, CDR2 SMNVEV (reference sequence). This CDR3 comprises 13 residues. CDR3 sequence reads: CASRGENSYEQYF. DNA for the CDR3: TGTGCCAGCAGGGGAGAGAACTCCTACGAGCAGTACTTC.

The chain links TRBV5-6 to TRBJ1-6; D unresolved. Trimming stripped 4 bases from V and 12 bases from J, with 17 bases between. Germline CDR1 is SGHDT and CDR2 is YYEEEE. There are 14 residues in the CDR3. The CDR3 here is CASSAPASGLPLHF. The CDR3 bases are TGTGCCAGCAGCGCTCCGGCCTCGGGGTTACCCCTCCACTTT. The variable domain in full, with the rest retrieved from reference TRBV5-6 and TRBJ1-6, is DAGVTQSPTHLIKTRGQQVTLRCSPKSGHDTVSWYQQALGQGPQFIFQYYEEEERQRGNFPDRFSGHQFPNYSSELNVNALLLGDSALYLCASSAPASGLPLHFGNGTRLTVT.

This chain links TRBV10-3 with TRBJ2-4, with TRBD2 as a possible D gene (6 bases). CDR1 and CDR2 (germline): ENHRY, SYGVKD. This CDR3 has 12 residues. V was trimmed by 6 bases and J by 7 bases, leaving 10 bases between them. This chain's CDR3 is CAISPEGNIQYF. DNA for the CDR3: TGTGCCATCAGCCCGGAGGGTAACATTCAGTACTTC.

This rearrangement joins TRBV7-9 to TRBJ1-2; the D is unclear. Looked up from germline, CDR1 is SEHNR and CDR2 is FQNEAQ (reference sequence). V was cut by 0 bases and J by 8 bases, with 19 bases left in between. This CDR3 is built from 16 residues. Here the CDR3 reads CASSLAVQYLARGYTF. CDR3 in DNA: TGTGCCAGCAGCTTAGCGGTCCAGTACCTCGCAAGAGGCTACACCTTC.

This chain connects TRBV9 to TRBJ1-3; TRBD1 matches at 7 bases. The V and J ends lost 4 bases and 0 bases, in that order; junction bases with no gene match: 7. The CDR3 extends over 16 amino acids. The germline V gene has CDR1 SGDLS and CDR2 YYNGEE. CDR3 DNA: TGTGCCAGCAGCTTGAGACAGGGCCCCTCTGGAAACACCATATATTTT. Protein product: CASSLRQGPSGNTIYF.

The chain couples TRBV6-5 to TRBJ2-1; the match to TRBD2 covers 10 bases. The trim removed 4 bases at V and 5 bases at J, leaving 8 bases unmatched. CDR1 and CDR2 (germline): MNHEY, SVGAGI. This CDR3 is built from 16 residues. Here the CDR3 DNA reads TGTGCCAGCAGTTCTTGGGGGACTAGCGCCAACAATGAGCAGTTCTTC. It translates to CASSSWGTSANNEQFF.

The CDR3, as DNA: TGCGCCAGCAGCTTCGGACAGTACACAGATACGCAGTATTTT. Translating gives CASSFGQYTDTQYF. V usage is TRBV5-1 and J usage is TRBJ2-3; D is possibly TRBD1 (6 bases). This CDR3 is built from 14 residues. Germline CDR1 and CDR2: SGHRS and YFSETQ. Trimming removed 2 bases from V and 2 bases from J, with 9 bases in between.

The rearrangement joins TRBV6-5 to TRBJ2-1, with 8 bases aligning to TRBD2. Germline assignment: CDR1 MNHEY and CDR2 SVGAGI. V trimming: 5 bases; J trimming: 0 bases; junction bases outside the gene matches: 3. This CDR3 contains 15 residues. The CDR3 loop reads CASSVTSGSYNEQFF. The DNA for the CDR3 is TGTGCCAGCAGTGTCACTAGCGGCTCCTACAATGAGCAGTTCTTC.

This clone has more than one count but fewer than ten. CDR3 sequence (DNA): TGTGCCTGCGTGGTCATCGGGGTTAGGAACACTGAAGCTTTCTTT. This encodes CACVVIGVRNTEAFF. The gene calls are TRBV30 and TRBJ1-1; D is unclear. Germline CDR1 GTSNPN, CDR2 SVGIG (reference sequence). This CDR3 is 15 amino acids long. Trimming left V 6 bases short and J 1 base short, with 18 bases between.

The CDR3, as DNA: TGCGCCAGCAGCCCCTCCGGGACTAGCGGGAGGTCTCTCGAGACCCAGTACTTC. It translates to CASSPSGTSGRSLETQYF. The rearrangement links TRBV4-1 to TRBJ2-5; 15 nucleotides match TRBD2. Germline CDR1 and CDR2: MGHRA and YSYEKL. The CDR3 covers 18 residues. Unmatched junction bases numbered 11, after V lost 4 bases and J lost 5 bases.